These 26 T cell receptor beta chains came from one sample sequenced in a study of blood T cell repertoires in COVID-19. Profiled with immunoSEQ multiplex PCR; TCRdb holds only in-frame clones, not every one. This table has tens of thousands of clones, over 65% appearing once. The sequenced sample consisted of peripheral blood. The receptors were sampled from a woman between 70 and 85 years old with acute or convalescent COVID-19.

This clone has more than one count but fewer than ten. The chain uses TRBV12-5 and TRBJ1-6; D unresolved. Germline CDR1 LGHNT, CDR2 FRNRAP. The CDR3 runs 13 residues. The ends were cut back, 7 bases at V and 9 bases at J, with 13 bases in the middle. The chain's CDR3 is CASALSVRSPLHF. DNA for the CDR3: TGTGCTAGTGCCCTATCGGTTCGTTCACCCCTCCACTTT.

This chain joins TRBV4-2 and TRBJ1-2; possibly TRBD1 for D (6 bases). There are 15 residues in the CDR3. Germline V gene sequence: CDR1 LGHNA, CDR2 YNFKEQ. Deletions cut 2 bases from V and 2 bases from J, with 12 bases between. Here the CDR3 DNA reads TGTGCCAGCAGCCAAAGGTCAGGGGAAAACTATGGCTACACCTTC. This codes for CASSQRSGENYGYTF.

This clone was observed a handful of times. V and J are TRBV9 and TRBJ1-2; the match to TRBD1 covers 8 bases. The CDR3 consists of 16 residues. V shed 1 base, J shed 7 bases, and the junction held 12 bases outside the gene matches. Germline lookup yields CDR1 SGDLS and CDR2 YYNGEE. DNA of the CDR3: TGTGCCAGCAGCGTAAGGGAGTCCGGACAGGGCCGTGGCTACACCTTC. As protein: CASSVRESGQGRGYTF.

The chain joins TRBV19 to TRBJ2-5; maybe TRBD2 (5 bases). The CDR3 has 13 amino acids. Trimming pared 5 bases from V and 5 bases from J, leaving 12 bases between. Germline V gene lookup returns CDR1 LNHDA and CDR2 SQIVND (reference sequence). The CDR3 nucleotides read TGTGCCAGTAGTGTCGGGGTTGTGGAGACCCAGTACTTC. Encoded protein: CASSVGVVETQYF.

This clone was seen a few times. The J gene is TRBJ1-2, the V gene TRBV29-1; 12 bases are shared with TRBD1. J was trimmed by 6 bases and V by 7 bases; bases with no gene match: 6. The CDR3 runs to 13 residues. CDR1 SQVTM and CDR2 ANQGSEA come from the germline V gene. The CDR3 here is CSAQGQGANGYTF. The DNA of the CDR3 is TGCAGCGCCCAGGGACAGGGGGCAAATGGCTACACCTTC.

This clone was counted between two and nine times. The chain employs TRBV5-4 and TRBJ2-5; no clear D. Germline values: CDR1 SGHNT, CDR2 YYREEE (reference sequence). Trimming removed 3 bases from V and 4 bases from J, with 16 bases in between. CDR3 size: 15 residues. This CDR3 is CASSSSGWLRETQYF. The CDR3 nucleotides read TGTGCCAGCAGCTCCTCTGGCTGGCTTCGAGAGACCCAGTACTTC.

V usage is TRBV24-1 and J usage is TRBJ1-2; D is possibly TRBD1 (5 bases). The CDR3 has 12 residues. Trimming cost V 8 bases and J 8 bases, with 14 bases left between them. The germline gives CDR1 KGHDR, CDR2 SFDVKD. CDR3 region: CATMSWGEGYTF. In DNA form, the CDR3 reads TGTGCCACCATGTCGTGGGGCGAGGGCTACACCTTC.

This sequence joins TRBV6-5 and TRBJ1-2, with D possibly TRBD1 on 6 matching bases. The germline V gene encodes CDR1 MNHEY and CDR2 SVGAGI. V was pared by 2 bases and J by 8 bases, with 12 bases between. The CDR3 extends over 13 amino acids. The CDR3 DNA follows: TGTGCCAGCAGTTACGTGGCAGGGGAAGGCTACACCTTC. Its translation: CASSYVAGEGYTF.

Only a few counts were recorded for this clone. CDR3 bases: TGTGCCAGCAGTTTGGCATTCCGCACAGCCAATGAAGCTTTCTTT. This encodes CASSLAFRTANEAFF. The rearrangement uses TRBV28 and TRBJ1-1; no firm D call. V lost 3 bases and J 7 bases, leaving 18 bases between the germline ends. The CDR3 contains 15 residues. Germline lookup yields CDR1 MDHEN and CDR2 SYDVKM.

The chain is built from TRBV19 and TRBJ1-3; 7 nucleotides agree with TRBD1. The CDR3 runs to 18 residues. V trimming: 6 bases; J trimming: 0 bases; junction bases outside the gene matches: 14. Germline V gene sequence: CDR1 LNHDA, CDR2 SQIVND (reference sequence). Here the CDR3 DNA reads TGTGCCAGTAGACCCGGGACAGTTACTAAGAGCTCTGGAAACACCATATATTTT. Encoded protein: CASRPGTVTKSSGNTIYF.

Written as DNA, the CDR3 is TGTGCCAGCTCGCAGACTAGTCGGGGTGAGCAGTTCTTC. Amino acids: CASSQTSRGEQFF. V is TRBV18 and J is TRBJ2-1; D possibly corresponds to TRBD2 (6 bases). Per germline, CDR1 KGHSH and CDR2 LQKENI. V was clipped by 6 bases and J by 9 bases, with 15 bases between them. The CDR3 is 13 residues long.

The genes are TRBV6-1 and TRBJ2-2; the D is unclear. Trimming removed 0 bases at V and 6 bases at J, with 8 bases between. Per germline, CDR1 MNHNS and CDR2 SASEGT. The CDR3 extends over 14 amino acids. CDR3 sequence: CASSEAGGPGELFF. DNA for the CDR3: TGTGCCAGCAGTGAAGCAGGTGGGCCCGGGGAGCTGTTTTTT.

The genes are TRBV28 and TRBJ1-3; TRBD1 might be the D (6 bases). This CDR3 region has 17 residues. Trimming cost V 8 bases and J 0 bases, with 20 bases left between them. The V gene's germline CDR1 is MDHEN and CDR2 SYDVKM. This CDR3 reads CASARSGGGLSGNTIYF. The CDR3 DNA reads as TGTGCCAGCGCCCGCTCGGGGGGCGGCCTCTCTGGAAACACCATATATTTT.

The chain employs TRBV7-9 and TRBJ1-5; D may be TRBD1 (6 bases). CDR1 and CDR2 (germline): SEHNR, FQNEAQ (reference sequence). The V gene lost 5 bases and the J gene lost 6 bases, with 14 bases spanning the gap. The CDR3 is 14 amino acids. The CDR3 bases are TGTGCCAGCAGCCGCCCAGGGGAGGGTCAGCCCCAGCATTTT. Its translation is CASSRPGEGQPQHF. Full variable domain (outside the CDR3, taken from reference TRBV7-9 and TRBJ1-5): DTGVSQNPRHKITKRGQNVTFRCDPISEHNRLYWYRQTLGQGPEFLTYFQNEAQLEKSRLLSDRFSAERPKGSFSTLEIQRTEQGDSAMYLCASSRPGEGQPQHFGDGTRLSIL.

This clone has just a few counts. This sequence joins TRBV6-6 and TRBJ2-3, with 8 bases that match TRBD1. CDR1 is MNHNY and CDR2 is SVGAGI in the germline V gene (reference sequence). V lost 6 bases, J lost 2 bases, and 4 bases stayed unmatched. The CDR3 has 14 amino acids. The CDR3 DNA reads as TGTGCCAGCAGACAGACAGGGGTCACAGATACGCAGTATTTT. Residues: CASRQTGVTDTQYF.

This CDR3 reads CASSWDSGETQYF. The CDR3, as DNA: TGTGCCAGCAGTTGGGACTCGGGGGAGACCCAGTACTTC. The rearrangement links TRBV27 to TRBJ2-5; D might be TRBD2 (6 bases). CDR3 length: 13 amino acids. Germline assignment: CDR1 MNHEY and CDR2 SMNVEV (reference sequence). Trimming took off 4 bases at V and 5 bases at J, with 11 bases between the two ends.

V usage is TRBV7-6 and J usage is TRBJ2-2; tentatively, D is TRBD2 (6 bases). CDR3 size: 15 residues. CDR1 is SGHVS, CDR2 FNYEAQ, per germline. V was pared by 5 bases and J by 6 bases, with 16 bases between. CDR3: CASSPRRAIAGELFF. The DNA of the CDR3 is TGTGCCAGCAGCCCCCGGAGGGCCATCGCCGGGGAGCTGTTTTTT.

The V call is TRBV10-3, the J call TRBJ2-6, with no clear D. The CDR3 extends over 13 amino acids. Germline CDR1 is ENHRY and CDR2 is SYGVKD. Trimming removed 10 bases from V and 0 bases from J, with 7 bases in between. CDR3 nucleotide sequence: TGTGCCAGCTGGAGCTCTGGGGCCAACGTCCTGACTTTC. Translated: CASWSSGANVLTF.

The V gene is TRBV5-8, the J gene TRBJ1-5, with D unclear. CDR1 and CDR2 (germline): SGHTS, YDEGEE. The V end lost 2 bases, the J end lost 2 bases, and 14 bases lay between the germline ends. The CDR3 has 16 amino acids. The CDR3 DNA is TGTGCCAGCAGCTTCAAAGCCCGATTAGGCAATCAGCCCCAGCATTTT. Amino acids: CASSFKARLGNQPQHF.

The chain recombines TRBV15 with TRBJ1-4; D is ambiguous. The CDR3 covers 16 residues. Trimming cost V 3 bases and J 0 bases, with 11 bases left between them. Germline CDR1 reads LNHNV; CDR2 reads YYDKDF (reference sequence). The CDR3 here is CATSSGPTATNEKLFF. CDR3 DNA sequence: TGTGCCACCAGCAGTGGGCCGACGGCAACTAATGAAAAACTGTTTTTT.

This chain connects TRBV15 to TRBJ2-1, with TRBD2 matching 7 bases. This CDR3 region has 16 residues. With V trimmed by 2 bases and J by 0 bases, 4 bases remained unmatched. Germline V lookup: CDR1 LNHNV, CDR2 YYDKDF (reference sequence). The CDR3 nucleotides read TGTGCCACCAGCAGATCAAAGCGGGACTCCTACAATGAGCAGTTCTTC. It is translated as CATSRSKRDSYNEQFF.

This clone was counted between two and nine times. The rearrangement joins TRBV7-3 to TRBJ1-2; 10 nucleotides match TRBD1. Germline trimming cut 3 bases from V and 8 bases from J; bases unmatched to any gene: 3. Germline loops: CDR1 SGHTA, CDR2 FQGTGA. The CDR3 contains 13 residues. CDR3 sequence reads: CASSLDRGRGYTF. The CDR3 region has the DNA TGTGCCAGCAGCTTGGACAGGGGGAGAGGCTACACCTTC.

The rearrangement joins TRBV7-6 to TRBJ2-1; 8 bases are a match to TRBD1. J lost 7 bases, V lost 4 bases, and 6 bases had no gene match. The germline V gene encodes CDR1 SGHVS and CDR2 FNYEAQ. The CDR3 loop spans 14 amino acids. The CDR3 nucleotides read TGTGCCAGCAGCTCGTTGACAGGGGTGAATGAGCAGTTCTTC. Its protein product is CASSSLTGVNEQFF.

The CDR3 sequence: CASSRGTARSNQPQHF. CDR3 nucleotide sequence: TGCGCCAGCAGTAGGGGGACCGCTAGGAGCAATCAGCCCCAGCATTTT. The V call is TRBV10-2, the J call TRBJ1-5; perhaps TRBD1 as D (6 bases). CDR1 and CDR2 (germline): WSHSY, SAAADI. Trimming took 5 bases from V and 1 from J, leaving 15 bases between them. CDR3 length: 16 residues.

This clone was found a few times. This rearrangement joins TRBV3-1 (or the pseudogene TRBV3-2) to TRBJ2-2, with D unclear. V was clipped by 4 bases and J by 7 bases, with 13 bases between them. The germline V gene has CDR1 LGHDT and CDR2 YNNKEL (reference sequence). The CDR3 extends over 14 amino acids. CDR3 region: CASSLRGTNGELFF. The CDR3 coding sequence is TGTGCCAGCAGCCTCAGAGGCACTAACGGGGAGCTGTTTTTT.

This clone was seen only a few times. V is TRBV2 and J is TRBJ1-5; D call uncertain. V lost 7 bases and J lost 3, with 10 bases in between. CDR1 SNHLY and CDR2 FYNNEI come from the germline V gene. The CDR3 extends over 13 amino acids. The CDR3 loop is CASTGLNNQPQHF. DNA of the CDR3: TGTGCCAGCACCGGACTGAACAATCAGCCCCAGCATTTT.